This TCR beta chain emerged from a study of blood T cell repertoires in COVID-19. The wider study: COVID-19 samples from acute and convalescent phases originated in the United States, Italy and Spain.

Original methodology: Scientists estimated how many nucleated cells there were by amplifying reference gene primers. Assay used: immunoSEQ multiplex PCR; TCRdb lists only in-frame clones, some missing. That table furnishes V, J and clone size, whereas the DNA furnished D and trimming. The sample lists approximately 140,000 clones; 85% to 90% were seen once. This clone was counted once. V gave up 3 bases and J gave up 2 bases, with 13 bases separating them. The CDR3 contains 15 residues. Looked up from germline, CDR1 is SGHRS and CDR2 is YFSETQ. The genes are TRBV5-1 and TRBJ2-3; TRBD2 is a possible D gene (5 bases). Material: peripheral blood. The TCR comes from a man aged 45 to 65 with active or convalescent COVID-19. The CDR3 nucleotides are TGCGCCAGCAGCTATAGCGCCTGGAACACAGATACGCAGTATTTT. Translating it yields CASSYSAWNTDTQYF.